This TCR beta chain is drawn from a study of HIV-infected patients and healthy controls (dated by TCRdb to between 2014 and 2016). For context, the study as a whole: After three months of therapy, CD4 counts in about 85% of the 16 patients increased to a modest but significant degree while remaining below normal ranges. The CD4:CD8 ratio rose slightly, whereas CD8 counts showed no consistent shift during early therapy. Viral load became undetectable in about 65% of the 16 patients by the second bleed and in all patients after a further year of therapy. Relative to controls, total CDR3 counts per chain did not differ significantly, and patients lacked overall T-cell lymphocytopenia. The study tested whether deep TCR repertoire sequencing of HIV patients' small blood samples could capture immune perturbation and reconstitution. General conclusions and limits of the study: During therapy, a significant decrease in frequency was seen for HIV-associated CDR3s, whereas no significant change was found for CMV-associated CDR3s, although most of them became more frequent. Rare events from HIV-infected data received too much weight under size-matching, and comparisons were complicated by unequal numbers of distinct sequences between patients and controls. Eight alpha and eight beta V genes showed significantly different mean usage between HIV-infected patients and controls. MAIT cell alpha-chain CDR3s were present at high frequency in healthy controls but severely depleted in HIV+ repertoires. Compared with untreated HIV+ repertoires, healthy control repertoires had roughly threefold more distinct CDR3s and a higher Shannon diversity. The use of whole blood limited sequencing depth and precluded separation of the dynamics of distinct T-cell subpopulations. Size-matched repertoire data did not replicate the apparent post-therapy recovery of the Gini index in HIV-infected patients. The observed differences in diversity could not be explained by the slight differences in age and sex profiles between the study cohorts. Significantly higher mean Gini indices were seen in HIV-infected repertoires than in controls, possibly reflecting oligoclonality. More CDR3s were shared between individuals among healthy controls than among HIV+ patients, as measured by Jaccard index and by the count of highly shared sequences. HLA typing of donors was not performed in the study. The pairing of alpha and beta chains was not determined in the samples. Only sixteen HIV-infected individuals were processed, which the authors considered a major limit on how widely the findings apply.

Using SuperScript III with primers targeting the alpha and beta constant regions, approximately 450 ng of RNA was reverse transcribed. Separate alpha and beta chain libraries were generated by chain-specific third strand synthesis with multiplexing indices. To avoid primer bias, the protocol used one single primer pair to amplify every rearrangement within a chain, and the protocol also attached molecular barcodes to each cDNA molecule. The SP2 sequencing primer site and a random hexamer were carried on a 5' RACE adapter, to which purified cDNA was joined by T4 RNA Ligase 1. Second strand synthesis was primed from the SP2 site with Phusion polymerase, using slow temperature ramps to favor optimal annealing. Joined together, two random hexamer sequences that had both been added before amplification formed the 12-nucleotide barcode of each molecule. A brief initial PCR introduced P5 and P7 adapter elements together with a second index, and an approximately 21-cycle amplification PCR using P5s and P7 primers was subsequently performed. The libraries went through 25 to 35 PCR cycles in total, were quantified on a Qubit, were sized on a Bioanalyzer, and were diluted to approximately 4.2 nM. Normalized libraries were sequenced on an Illumina MiSeq with 2 x 250 paired-end kits. Reverse transcription reactions were cleaned up on MinElute columns and eluted into roughly 10 ul Tris-Cl. Adapter ligations ran for under 30 hours at 16 degrees C and were afterwards cleaned with AMPure XP beads at a 1:1 ratio. Processing in the source paper ran as follows. A modified Decombinator that output V, J, insert and barcode information was used to process the demultiplexed FASTQ files. Any sequence that shared a barcode yet differed from the dominant sequence was discarded as an error, and the number of original cDNA molecules was estimated by counting barcodes clustered at Levenshtein distance 3. The R packages ineq, vegan, igraph and RCytoscape were used for downstream analyses, together with IMGT nomenclature and CDR3 definitions. The authors computed V gene usage over distinct sequences and counted each TCR a single time to avoid skew from clonal expansion. Unique CDR3 amino acid sequences within a donor were connected in similarity networks whenever two sequences differed by a single Levenshtein edit. In the repertoires, a search was made for a compiled set of published HIV-specific CDR3s (roughly 83 alpha, 702 beta) and CMV-specific CDR3s (fewer than 14 alpha, over 250 beta). Lower sequence numbers were not the cause of the decreased diversity in patients, as random subsampling to size-matched repertoires showed. In-frame beta chains were kept once TCRdb had trimmed the public reads at Q25 with fastp and called clones with MiXCR. Every entry covers one CDR3 protein and lists the most common genes and DNA from its rows. TCRdb assigned the V and J calls; the authors' analysis was not used. Counted in this sample were approximately 7,300 distinct CDR3 sequences; roughly 7.4% of them appeared once. More than 9% of the sample is held by the ten biggest clonotypes.

Whole blood was used without fractionating the cells, so the repertoire represented all peripheral T cells without sorting. An approximately 2.5 ml sample of peripheral blood was drawn into Tempus tubes for RNA extraction. The first sixteen eligible patients were processed from the enrolled HIV-infected adults, who had not yet received antiretroviral therapy and were about to begin treatment. Enrollment excluded patients who had febrile or AIDS-related illness, tumors, hepatitis B or C coinfection, immunomodulatory therapy, recent vaccination or treatment interruptions. Residual genomic DNA was removed with the TURBO-DNase kit and globin mRNA was depleted with GLOBINclear. Just before antiretroviral therapy was started, pretreatment blood was collected from HIV-infected patients. Worth noting for this clonotype: There is no known antigen for this receptor. Within one base of it there is no much larger clone, and no base qualities were kept.

The germline V gene provides CDR1 KGHSH and CDR2 LQKENI. V lost 8 bases and J lost 3 bases; the stretch between them is 17 bases long. The CDR3 sequence holds 14 residues, the cysteine and phenylalanine included. CDR3 DNA only is kept here, 42 bases in frame from base 1. This specimen was blood, taken before antiretroviral therapy. The V and J segments used are TRBV18 and TRBJ2-7, and the D gene may be TRBD1, 8 bases matching. The clonotype was recovered from an adult with HIV infection. The DNA sequence follows: TGTGCCAGCGCGGGGGCACAGGGGGGCTACGAGCAGTACTTC. Its translation reads: CASAGAQGGYEQYF.